The 11 T cell receptor beta chains in this list originate from one sample, sequenced in a study of T cell responses to AZD1222 COVID-19 vaccine. The data were produced by immunoSEQ multiplex PCR, yet TCRdb's version contains in-frame clones alone and is incomplete. The data hold 100,000 to 150,000 clones, with approximately 90% observed a single time. This specimen was peripheral blood, taken 28 days after the second dose of the MenACWY control vaccine. The receptors shown here come from an adult who received the MenACWY meningococcal vaccine as a control.

The V and J genes are TRBV12-3 or TRBV12-4 and TRBJ2-1, with D hard to call. The CDR3 length is 12 residues. The germline V and J ends were trimmed by 4 bases and 2 bases, with 3 bases remaining between them. CDR3 region: CASSSPYNEQFF. The CDR3 DNA follows: TGTGCCAGCAGTTCTCCCTACAATGAGCAGTTCTTC.

The V call is TRBV7-6, the J call TRBJ2-7, with 10 nucleotides matching TRBD1. The V gene's germline CDR1 is SGHVS and CDR2 FNYEAQ. The V gene end was trimmed by 3 bases and the J gene end by 1 base; junction bases not matched to a gene: 6. The CDR3 runs 16 residues. CDR3 region: CASSFWDRGPSYEQYV. The CDR3 DNA reads as TGTGCCAGCAGCTTTTGGGACAGGGGACCTTCCTACGAGCAGTACGTC.

A remark on this clone: The same CDR3 is also encoded by other DNA sequences in this sample. The chain's CDR3 is CSVDEQFF. CDR3 DNA sequence: TGCAGCGTTGATGAGCAGTTCTTC. The chain uses TRBV29-1 and TRBJ2-1; D remains unclear. V was trimmed by 3 bases and J by 9 bases, leaving 0 bases between them. Germline V CDR1 and CDR2: SQVTM, ANQGSEA. The CDR3 totals 8 residues.

This rearrangement joins TRBV5-1 to TRBJ1-1; 8 nucleotides line up with TRBD1. Germline V CDR1 and CDR2: SGHRS, YFSETQ. The V and J ends lost 4 bases and 4 bases, in that order; junction bases with no gene match: 6. CDR3 length: 14 residues. The CDR3 sequence is CASSEQGVGTEAFF. The CDR3 region has the DNA TGCGCCAGCAGCGAACAGGGGGTGGGCACTGAAGCTTTCTTT. The variable domain in full, with the rest retrieved from reference TRBV5-1 and TRBJ1-1, is KAGVTQTPRYLIKTRGQQVTLSCSPISGHRSVSWYQQTPGQGLQFLFEYFSETQRNKGNFPGRFSGRQFSNSRSEMNVSTLELGDSALYLCASSEQGVGTEAFFGQGTRLTVV.

The CDR3 sequence is CASSISTGGARLNTGELFF. The CDR3 region has the DNA TGTGCCAGTAGTATATCGACAGGGGGCGCAAGATTGAACACCGGGGAGCTGTTTTTT. The chain recombines TRBV19 with TRBJ2-2; TRBD1 matches at 10 bases. This CDR3 has 19 amino acids. With 2 bases clipped from V and 1 base from J, the junction kept 10 bases outside the gene matches. Germline CDR1 LNHDA, CDR2 SQIVND (reference sequence).

This sequence joins TRBV7-9 and TRBJ1-5, with 8 bases matching TRBD1. The CDR3 spans 17 residues. Trimming took 5 bases from V and 4 from J; bases not matched to a gene: 13. The germline V gene encodes CDR1 SEHNR and CDR2 FQNEAQ (reference sequence). CDR3 coding DNA: TGTGCCAGCAGCCTCGGACAGGGAAGGACGGAAAATCAGCCCCAGCATTTT. Translation gives CASSLGQGRTENQPQHF.

The rearrangement uses TRBV28 and TRBJ2-4; possible D gene TRBD2, 6 bases. Germline V gene data show CDR1 as MDHEN and CDR2 as SYDVKM. This CDR3 comprises 18 residues. Trimming left V 5 bases short and J 0 bases short, with 20 bases between. The CDR3 nucleotides are TGTGCCAGCAGTGATGGACTATCGGGAGCCCTAGCCAAAAACATTCAGTACTTC. Protein product: CASSDGLSGALAKNIQYF.

CDR3 loop: CASSVSELRETQYF. As DNA, the CDR3 is TGTGCCAGCAGCGTATCTGAGCTCCGAGAGACCCAGTACTTC. This chain connects TRBV9 to TRBJ2-5; D not resolved. CDR1 is SGDLS and CDR2 is YYNGEE in the germline V gene. The CDR3 spans 14 residues. Trimming took 1 base from V and 4 from J, leaving 11 bases between them.

This chain links TRBV21-1 with TRBJ1-5; TRBD1, the table's D call, lacks a check against the DNA. TRBV21-1 is a known pseudogene. The CDR3 consists of 15 residues. The CDR3 bases are TGTGCCAGCATTAGGACAGGGGATAGCAATCAGCCCCAGCATTTT. It specifies CASIRTGDSNQPQHF.

The V and J genes are TRBV28 and TRBJ1-2; D unclear. Germline loops: CDR1 MDHEN, CDR2 SYDVKM. The CDR3 is made up of 12 amino acids. V was trimmed by 6 bases and J by 4 bases, leaving 9 bases between them. This CDR3 reads CASREGSYGYTF. The CDR3 nucleotides read TGTGCCAGCAGAGAGGGTTCCTATGGCTACACCTTC.

The chain recombines TRBV18 with TRBJ1-2; no clear D. CDR3 length: 12 residues. V lost 1 base, J lost 8 bases, and 8 bases lay in between. Germline-derived CDR1 and CDR2 are KGHSH and LQKENI. This CDR3 is CASSPLWGGYTF. The CDR3 nucleotides read TGTGCCAGCTCACCACTGTGGGGAGGCTACACCTTC.